The TCR beta chain described here comes from a study of blood T cell repertoires in COVID-19. Study-wide context: Acute and convalescent COVID-19 specimens originated in the United States, Italy and Spain.

How the authors handled the data: Estimation of nucleated cell counts was performed using reference gene primer amplification. The table came from immunoSEQ multiplex PCR; TCRdb's copy has only in-frame clones and leaves some out. That table furnishes V, J and clone size, whereas the DNA furnished D and trimming. This table has about 120,000 clones, 80% to 85% appearing once. This CDR3 is 16 amino acids long. In germline, CDR1 is LNHDA, CDR2 SQIVND (reference sequence). Trimming left V 3 bases short and J 2 bases short, with 15 bases between. Categorization into cohorts depended on clinical history that participants reported.

The chain employs TRBV19 and TRBJ2-3; D is possibly TRBD2 (6 bases). The TCR was taken from a woman between 25 and 40 years old who had recovered from COVID-19. What was sequenced was PBMCs or T cells enriched from blood (not recorded which). Here the CDR3 DNA reads TGTGCCAGTAGTATTCTCTTAGCGGATTTCACAGATACGCAGTATTTT. Translating gives CASSILLADFTDTQYF.